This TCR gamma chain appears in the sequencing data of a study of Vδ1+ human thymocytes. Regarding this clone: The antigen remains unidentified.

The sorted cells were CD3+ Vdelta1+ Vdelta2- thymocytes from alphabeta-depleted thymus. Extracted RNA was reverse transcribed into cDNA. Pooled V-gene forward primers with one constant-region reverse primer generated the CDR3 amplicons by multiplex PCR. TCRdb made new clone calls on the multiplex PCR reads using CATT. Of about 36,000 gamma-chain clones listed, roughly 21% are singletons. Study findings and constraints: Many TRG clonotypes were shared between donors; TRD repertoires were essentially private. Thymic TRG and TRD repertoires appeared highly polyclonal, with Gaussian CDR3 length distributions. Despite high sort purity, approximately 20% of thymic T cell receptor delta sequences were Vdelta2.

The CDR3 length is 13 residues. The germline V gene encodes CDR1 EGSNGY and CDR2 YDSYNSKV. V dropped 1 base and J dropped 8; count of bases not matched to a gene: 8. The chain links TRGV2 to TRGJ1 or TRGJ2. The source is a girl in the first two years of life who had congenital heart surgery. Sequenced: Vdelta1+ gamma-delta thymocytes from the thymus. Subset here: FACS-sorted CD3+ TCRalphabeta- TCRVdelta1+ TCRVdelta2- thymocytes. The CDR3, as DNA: TGTGCCACCTGGGACGGTTCATGTGATAAGAAACTCTTT. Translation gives CATWDGSCDKKLF.